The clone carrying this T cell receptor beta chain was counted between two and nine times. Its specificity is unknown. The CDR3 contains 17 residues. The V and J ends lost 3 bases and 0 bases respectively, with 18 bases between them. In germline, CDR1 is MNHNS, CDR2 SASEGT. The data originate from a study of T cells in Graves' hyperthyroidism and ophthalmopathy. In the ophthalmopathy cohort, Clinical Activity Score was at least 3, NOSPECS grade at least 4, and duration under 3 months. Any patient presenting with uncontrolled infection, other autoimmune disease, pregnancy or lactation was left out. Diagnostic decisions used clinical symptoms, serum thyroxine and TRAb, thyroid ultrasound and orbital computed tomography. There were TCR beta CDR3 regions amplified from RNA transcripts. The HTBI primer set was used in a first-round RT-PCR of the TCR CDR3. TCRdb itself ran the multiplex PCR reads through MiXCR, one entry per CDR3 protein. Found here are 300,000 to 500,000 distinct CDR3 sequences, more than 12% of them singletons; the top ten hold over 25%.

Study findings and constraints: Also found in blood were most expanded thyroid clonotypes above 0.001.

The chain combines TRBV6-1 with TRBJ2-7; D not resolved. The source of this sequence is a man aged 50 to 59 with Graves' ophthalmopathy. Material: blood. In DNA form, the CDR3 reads TGTGCCAGCAGTGACCCCTTAAACCGCCTAACCTCCTACGAGCAGTACTTC. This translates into CASSDPLNRLTSYEQYF.